The rows below give T cell receptor beta chains drawn from one sample of a study of blood T cell repertoires in COVID-19. Here immunoSEQ multiplex PCR was the method, and the copy in TCRdb shows in-frame clones only, minus some. The sample contains fewer than 500,000 clones, nearly 90% of which appear only once. The sequencing sample was made of PBMCs or T cells enriched from blood (not recorded which). These receptors were obtained from a young woman with acute COVID-19. The CDR3 runs from the conserved cysteine through the conserved F or W. D genes are given only for firm matches. Not all rows give a size; the values are once, few, many and, for expanded clones, a class.

clone size | D gene | J gene | V gene | CDR3 DNA | CDR3 protein
. | . | TRBJ2-4 | TRBV6-1 | TGTGCCAGCACTGAAAGGCGGGGCGGGGACATTCAGTACTTC | CASTERRGGDIQYF
. | TRBD1 | TRBJ1-1 | TRBV5-4 | TGTGCCAGCATCCAGAGACAGGGAAAAGCTTTCTTT | CASIQRQGKAFF
. | TRBD1 | TRBJ2-7 | TRBV6-5 | TGTGCCAGCAGTTACTCGATGGGCAGGGGGCCCAGCGAGCAGTACTTC | CASSYSMGRGPSEQYF
. | . | TRBJ2-7 | TRBV27 | TGTGCCAGCAGTTCCGGGTCCTACGAGCAGTACTTC | CASSSGSYEQYF
once | . | TRBJ1-1 | TRBV7-3 | TGTGCCAGCAGCTTAGCGGGGGAGACTGAAGCTTTCTTT | CASSLAGETEAFF
. | TRBD2 | TRBJ2-1 | TRBV19 | TGTGCCAGTCAACTCGGCGGGGGGGGTAATGAGCAGTTCTTC | CASQLGGGGNEQFF
. | TRBD1 | TRBJ2-7 | TRBV5-1 | TGCGCCAGCAGCCAGACAGGGCCCGAGCAGTACTTC | CASSQTGPEQYF
. | . | TRBJ2-1 | TRBV5-5 | TGTGCCAGCAGCCGGGCTGGCGCAGGGTCATACAATGAGCAGTTCTTC | CASSRAGAGSYNEQFF
. | TRBD1 | TRBJ1-1 | TRBV9 | TGTGCCAGCAGCACACAGGGGACATATGAAGCTTTCTTT | CASSTQGTYEAFF
once | . | TRBJ2-7 | TRBV6-4 | TGTGCCAGCACCGAGACAGGACACACCCACGAGCAGTACTTC | CASTETGHTHEQYF
. | TRBD2 | TRBJ2-3 | TRBV4-1 | TGCGCCAGCAGCCCGATTCCGGGACTAGCGGGGGTTAGCACAGATACGCAGTATTTT | CASSPIPGLAGVSTDTQYF
once | . | TRBJ1-6 | TRBV7-9 | TGTGCCAGCAGCTTACCGGAGTATAATTCACCCCTCCACTTT | CASSLPEYNSPLHF
once | . | TRBJ1-1 | TRBV4-3 | TGCGCCAGCAGCCAAGATCTCCAGCGTATGAACACTGAAGCTTTCTTT | CASSQDLQRMNTEAFF
. | . | TRBJ1-5 | TRBV19 | TGTGCCAGTAGTTTGAGGGCGCAGCCCCAGCATTTT | CASSLRAQPQHF
. | TRBD1 | TRBJ1-1 | TRBV9 | TGTGCCAGCAGCGCCCAAGGGGACAGGGGGGGCACTGAAGCTTTCTTT | CASSAQGDRGGTEAFF
. | TRBD1 | TRBJ2-7 | TRBV7-9 | TGTGCCAGCGTACCAAAGACAGGGGGCGGCAAGCTGTACTTC | CASVPKTGGGKLYF
. | TRBD2 | TRBJ2-7 | TRBV9 | TGTGCCAGCAGCGTAGAAGGGACTACCTACGAGCAGTACTTC | CASSVEGTTYEQYF
. | TRBD1 | TRBJ2-7 | TRBV9 | TGTGCCAGCAGCGGGACAGGGGTTCCCAGTTACGAGCAGTACTTC | CASSGTGVPSYEQYF
. | . | TRBJ2-3 | TRBV6-5 | TGTGCCAGCCGGGACTCTCCCACAGATACGCAGTATTTT | CASRDSPTDTQYF
. | . | TRBJ2-1 | TRBV7-7 | TGTGCCAGCAGCCACTTACAGTTCTTC | CASSHLQFF
. | . | TRBJ2-1 | TRBV27 | TGTGCCAGCAGTTTCGACAGGGGAGGGAATGAGCAGTTCTTC | CASSFDRGGNEQFF
. | TRBD1 | TRBJ2-3 | TRBV15 | TGTGCCACCAGCCTCGGACAGGCGAGCACAGATACGCAGTATTTT | CATSLGQASTDTQYF
. | . | TRBJ2-7 | TRBV7-2 | TGTGCCAGCAGACACATCTCAACGGAGAAACATCACTACGAGCAGTACTTC | CASRHISTEKHHYEQYF
. | TRBD1 | TRBJ2-7 | TRBV27 | TGTGCCAGCAGCCCCTCGGACAGGGGAACGTACGAGCAGTACTTC | CASSPSDRGTYEQYF
few | TRBD1 | TRBJ1-6 | TRBV4-3 | TGCGCCAGCAGCCAAGATCCCAGGACAGGTCTGACTTCACCCCTCCACTTT | CASSQDPRTGLTSPLHF
. | . | TRBJ1-6 | TRBV10-3 | TGTGCCATCAGTGATGAAGGAGCCCGTTCACCCCTCCACTTT | CAISDEGARSPLHF
few | . | TRBJ1-5 | TRBV5-8 | TGTGCCAGCAGCTTGATTACAGGGAGTAAGCAGCCCCAGCATTTT | CASSLITGSKQPQHF
. | . | TRBJ2-5 | TRBV11-2 | TGTGCCACCACCCGAAGGGGGGGGCCCCAGGAGACCCAGTACTTC | CATTRRGGPQETQYF
. | . | TRBJ1-1 | TRBV12-3/TRBV12-4 | TGTGCCAGCAGTTTAGTTGCGAGTGGAGCTTTCTTT | CASSLVASGAFF
. | . | TRBJ1-1 | TRBV15 | TGTGCCACCAGCACGCGGTACAGGGACACTGAAGCTTTCTTT | CATSTRYRDTEAFF
. | . | TRBJ2-3 | TRBV28 | TGTGCCAGCAGTTTTACCAGCGCCTCCACAGATACGCAGTATTTT | CASSFTSASTDTQYF
. | . | TRBJ1-1 | TRBV6-5 | TGTGCCAGCACTTACCTCGCTGAAGCTTTCTTT | CASTYLAEAFF
. | TRBD1 | TRBJ1-1 | TRBV5-6 | TGTGCCAGCAGCAGGACAGGGTTGAACACTGAAGCTTTCTTT | CASSRTGLNTEAFF
. | TRBD2 | TRBJ2-3 | TRBV7-2 | TGTGCCAGCAGCGGAAGGACTAGCGGGAGTCGGGCAGATACGCAGTATTTT | CASSGRTSGSRADTQYF
. | . | TRBJ2-2 | TRBV7-9 | TGTGCCAGCAGTTTAAAGCGAGCCGCGAACACCGGGGAGCTGTTTTTT | CASSLKRAANTGELFF
. | . | TRBJ1-5 | TRBV6-2/TRBV6-3 | TGTGCCAGCAGTTACCGGTATAGCAATCAGCCCCAGCATTTT | CASSYRYSNQPQHF
once | . | TRBJ2-3 | TRBV23-1 | TGCGCCACCCCGACTAGCACAGATACGCAGTATTTT | CATPTSTDTQYF